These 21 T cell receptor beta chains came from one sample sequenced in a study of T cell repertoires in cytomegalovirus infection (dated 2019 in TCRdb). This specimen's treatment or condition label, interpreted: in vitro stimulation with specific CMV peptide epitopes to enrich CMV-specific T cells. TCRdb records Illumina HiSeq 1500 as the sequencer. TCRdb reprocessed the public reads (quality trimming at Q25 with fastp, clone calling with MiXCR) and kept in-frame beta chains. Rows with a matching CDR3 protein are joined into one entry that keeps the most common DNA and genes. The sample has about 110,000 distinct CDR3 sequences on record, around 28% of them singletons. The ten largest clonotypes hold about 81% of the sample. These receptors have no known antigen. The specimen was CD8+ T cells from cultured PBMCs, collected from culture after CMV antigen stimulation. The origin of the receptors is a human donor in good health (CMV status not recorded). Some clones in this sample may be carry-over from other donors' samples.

The CDR3 here is CASTFEVQGNYEQYF. Written as DNA, the CDR3 is TGCGCCAGCACTTTTGAGGTACAGGGAAACTACGAGCAGTACTTC. The genes are TRBV4-1 and TRBJ2-7, with D maybe TRBD1 (6 bases). CDR3 length: 15 residues. The V end was cut by 7 bases, the J end by 3 bases, with 19 bases between. The V gene's germline CDR1 is MGHRA and CDR2 YSYEKL.

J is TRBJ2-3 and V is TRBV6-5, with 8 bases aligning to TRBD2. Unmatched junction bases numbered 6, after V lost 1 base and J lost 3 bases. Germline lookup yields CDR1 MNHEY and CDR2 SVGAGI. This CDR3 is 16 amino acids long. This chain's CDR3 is CASSYLGGGPTDTQYF. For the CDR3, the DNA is TGTGCCAGCAGTTACTTGGGCGGGGGGCCTACAGATACGCAGTATTTT.

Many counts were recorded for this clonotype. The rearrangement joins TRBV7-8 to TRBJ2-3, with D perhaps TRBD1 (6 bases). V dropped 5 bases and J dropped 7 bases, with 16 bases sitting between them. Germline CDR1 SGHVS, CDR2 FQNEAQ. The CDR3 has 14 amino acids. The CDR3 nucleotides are TGTGCCAGCAGCCCCTGGGACACGGCCAATACGCAGTATTTT. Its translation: CASSPWDTANTQYF.

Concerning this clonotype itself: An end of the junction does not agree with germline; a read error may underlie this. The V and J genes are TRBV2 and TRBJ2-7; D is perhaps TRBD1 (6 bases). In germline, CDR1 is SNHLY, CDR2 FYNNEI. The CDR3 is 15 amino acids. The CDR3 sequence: CASSEGTTALPELYF. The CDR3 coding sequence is TGTGCCAGCAGTGAGGGGACAACTGCCCTTCCCGAGCTGTACTTC.

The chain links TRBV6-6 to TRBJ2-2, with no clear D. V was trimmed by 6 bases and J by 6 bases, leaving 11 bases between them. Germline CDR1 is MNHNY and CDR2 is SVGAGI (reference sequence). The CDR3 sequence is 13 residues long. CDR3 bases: TGTGCCAGCAGCTCTGACTGGGCCGGGGAGCTGTTTTTT. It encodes CASSSDWAGELFF.

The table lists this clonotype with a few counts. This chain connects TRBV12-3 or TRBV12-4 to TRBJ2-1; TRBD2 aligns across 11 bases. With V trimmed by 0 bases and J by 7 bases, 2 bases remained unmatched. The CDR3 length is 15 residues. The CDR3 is CASSLASGGENEQFF. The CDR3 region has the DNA TGTGCCAGCAGTTTAGCTAGCGGGGGGGAGAATGAGCAGTTCTTC.

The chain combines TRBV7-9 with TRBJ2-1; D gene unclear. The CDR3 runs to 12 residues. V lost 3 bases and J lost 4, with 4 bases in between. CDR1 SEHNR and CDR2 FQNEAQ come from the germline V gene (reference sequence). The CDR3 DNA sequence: TGTGCCAGCAGCTTCAAGTACAATGAGCAGTTCTTC. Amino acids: CASSFKYNEQFF. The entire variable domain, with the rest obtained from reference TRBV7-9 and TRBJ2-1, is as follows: DTGVSQNPRHKITKRGQNVTFRCDPISEHNRLYWYRQTLGQGPEFLTYFQNEAQLEKSRLLSDRFSAERPKGSFSTLEIQRTEQGDSAMYLCASSFKYNEQFFGPGTRLTVL.

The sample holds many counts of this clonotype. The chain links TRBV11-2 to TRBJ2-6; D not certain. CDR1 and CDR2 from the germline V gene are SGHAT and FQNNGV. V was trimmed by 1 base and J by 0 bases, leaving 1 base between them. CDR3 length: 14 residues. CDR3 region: CASSLVSGANVLTF. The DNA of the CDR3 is TGTGCCAGCAGCTTAGTCTCTGGGGCCAACGTCCTGACTTTC.

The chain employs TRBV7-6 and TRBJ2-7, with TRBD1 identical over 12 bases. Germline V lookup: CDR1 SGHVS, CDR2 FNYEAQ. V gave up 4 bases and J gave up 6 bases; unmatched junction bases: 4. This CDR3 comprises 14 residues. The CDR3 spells CASSSGTGGLEQYF. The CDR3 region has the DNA TGTGCCAGCAGCTCGGGGACAGGGGGCCTCGAGCAGTACTTC.

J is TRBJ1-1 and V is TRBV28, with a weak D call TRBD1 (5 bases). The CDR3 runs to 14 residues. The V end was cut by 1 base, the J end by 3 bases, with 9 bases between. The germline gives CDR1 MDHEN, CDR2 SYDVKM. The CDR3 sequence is CASSLSGLDTEAFF. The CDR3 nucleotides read TGTGCCAGCAGTTTATCAGGGTTGGACACTGAAGCTTTCTTT.

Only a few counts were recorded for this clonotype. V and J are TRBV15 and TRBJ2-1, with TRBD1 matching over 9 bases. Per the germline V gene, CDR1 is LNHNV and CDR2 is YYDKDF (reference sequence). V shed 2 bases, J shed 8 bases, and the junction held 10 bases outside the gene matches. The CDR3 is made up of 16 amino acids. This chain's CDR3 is CATSRSGTGLWDEQFF. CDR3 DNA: TGTGCCACCAGCAGATCCGGGACAGGGCTCTGGGATGAGCAGTTCTTC.

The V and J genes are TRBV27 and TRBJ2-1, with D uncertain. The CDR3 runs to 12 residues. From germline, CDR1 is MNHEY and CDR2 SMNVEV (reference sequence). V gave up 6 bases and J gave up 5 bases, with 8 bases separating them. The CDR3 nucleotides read TGTGCCAGCAGCCCAGCTCACAATGAGCAGTTCTTC. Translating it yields CASSPAHNEQFF.

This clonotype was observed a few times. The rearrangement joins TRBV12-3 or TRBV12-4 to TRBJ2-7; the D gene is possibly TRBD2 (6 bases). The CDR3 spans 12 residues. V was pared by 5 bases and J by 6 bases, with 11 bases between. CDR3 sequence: CASSPGGVEQYF. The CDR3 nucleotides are TGTGCCAGCAGTCCTGGAGGGGTCGAGCAGTACTTC.

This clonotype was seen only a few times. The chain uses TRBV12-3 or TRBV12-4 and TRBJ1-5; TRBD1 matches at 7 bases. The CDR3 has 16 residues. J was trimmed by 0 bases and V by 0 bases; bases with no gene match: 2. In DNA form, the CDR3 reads TGTGCCAGCAGTTTAGCTGGGACAGATAGCAATCAGCCCCAGCATTTT. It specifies CASSLAGTDSNQPQHF.

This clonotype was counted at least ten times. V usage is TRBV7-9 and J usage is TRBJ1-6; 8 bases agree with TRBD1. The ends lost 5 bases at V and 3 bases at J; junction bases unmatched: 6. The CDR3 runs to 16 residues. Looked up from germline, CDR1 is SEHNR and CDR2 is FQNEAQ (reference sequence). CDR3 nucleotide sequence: TGTGCCAGCAGCCCATCAGGACAGGGCTATAATTCACCCCTCCACTTT. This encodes CASSPSGQGYNSPLHF.

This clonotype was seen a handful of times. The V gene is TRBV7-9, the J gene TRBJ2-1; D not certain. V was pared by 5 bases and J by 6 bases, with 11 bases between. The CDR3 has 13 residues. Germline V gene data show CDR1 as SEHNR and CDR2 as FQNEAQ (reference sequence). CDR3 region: CASSPMGLNEQFF. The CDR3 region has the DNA TGTGCCAGCAGCCCTATGGGCCTCAATGAGCAGTTCTTC. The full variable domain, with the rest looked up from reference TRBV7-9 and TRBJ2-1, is DTGVSQNPRHKITKRGQNVTFRCDPISEHNRLYWYRQTLGQGPEFLTYFQNEAQLEKSRLLSDRFSAERPKGSFSTLEIQRTEQGDSAMYLCASSPMGLNEQFFGPGTRLTVL.

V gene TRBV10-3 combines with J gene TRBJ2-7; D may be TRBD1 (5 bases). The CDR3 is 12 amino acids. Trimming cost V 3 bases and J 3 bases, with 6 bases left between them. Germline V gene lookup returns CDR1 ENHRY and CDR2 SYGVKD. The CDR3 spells CAISDDSYEQYF. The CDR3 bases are TGTGCCATCAGTGATGACAGCTACGAGCAGTACTTC.

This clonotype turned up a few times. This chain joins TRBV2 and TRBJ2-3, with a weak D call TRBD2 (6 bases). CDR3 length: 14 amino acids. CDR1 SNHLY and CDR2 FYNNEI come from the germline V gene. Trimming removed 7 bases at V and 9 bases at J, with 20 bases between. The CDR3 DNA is TGTGCCAGCACCCGCGGGACCTTCCCCCACACGCAGTATTTT. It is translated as CASTRGTFPHTQYF. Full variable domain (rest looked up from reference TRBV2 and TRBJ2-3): EPEVTQTPSHQVTQMGQEVILRCVPISNHLYFYWYRQILGQKVEFLVSFYNNEISEKSEIFDDQFSVERPDGSNFTLKIRSTKLEDSAMYFCASTRGTFPHTQYFGPGTRLTVL.

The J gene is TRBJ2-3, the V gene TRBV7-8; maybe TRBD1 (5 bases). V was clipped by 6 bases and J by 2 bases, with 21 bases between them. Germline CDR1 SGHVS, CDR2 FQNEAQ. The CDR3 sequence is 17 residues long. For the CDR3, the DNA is TGTGCCAGCAGTCCAGACGGAACAGGACGTTCCACAGATACGCAGTATTTT. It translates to CASSPDGTGRSTDTQYF.

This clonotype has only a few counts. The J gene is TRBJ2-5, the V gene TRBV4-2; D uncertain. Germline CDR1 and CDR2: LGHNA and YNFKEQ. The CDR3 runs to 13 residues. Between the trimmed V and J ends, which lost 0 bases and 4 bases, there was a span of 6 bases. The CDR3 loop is CASSQDRIETQYF. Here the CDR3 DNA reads TGTGCCAGCAGCCAAGACCGGATAGAGACCCAGTACTTC.

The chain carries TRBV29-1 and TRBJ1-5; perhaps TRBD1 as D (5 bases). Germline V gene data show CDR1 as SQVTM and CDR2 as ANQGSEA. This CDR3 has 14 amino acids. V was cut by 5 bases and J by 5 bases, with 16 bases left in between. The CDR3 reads CSVLQGGLDQPQHF. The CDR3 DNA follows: TGCAGCGTTCTTCAGGGTGGGTTGGATCAGCCCCAGCATTTT.